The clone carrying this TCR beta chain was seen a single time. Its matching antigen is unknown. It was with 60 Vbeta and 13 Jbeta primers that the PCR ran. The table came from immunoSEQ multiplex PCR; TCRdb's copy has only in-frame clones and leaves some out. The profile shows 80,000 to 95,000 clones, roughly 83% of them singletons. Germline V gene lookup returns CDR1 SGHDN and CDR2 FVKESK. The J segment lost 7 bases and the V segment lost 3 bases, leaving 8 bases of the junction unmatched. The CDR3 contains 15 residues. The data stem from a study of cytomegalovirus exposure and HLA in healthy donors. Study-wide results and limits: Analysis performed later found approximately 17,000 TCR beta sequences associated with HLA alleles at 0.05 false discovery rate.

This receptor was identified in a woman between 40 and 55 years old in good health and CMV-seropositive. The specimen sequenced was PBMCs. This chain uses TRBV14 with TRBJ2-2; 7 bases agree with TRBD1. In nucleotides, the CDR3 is TGTGCCAGCAGCCAGTTTTGGACAGGACTCGGGGAGCTGTTTTTT. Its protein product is CASSQFWTGLGELFF.